Ten or more counts support the clone carrying this T cell receptor (beta chain). TCR beta CDR3 amplification used RNA transcripts. The authors performed first-round RT-PCR with HTBI primers and then a second-round multiplex PCR. TCRdb redid the calling of the multiplex PCR reads with MiXCR, one entry per CDR3 protein. Of about 1.2 million distinct CDR3 sequences listed, about two fifths are singletons. The sample comes from a study of Graves' ophthalmopathy and Graves' hyperthyroidism. CDR3 size: 16 residues. Germline lookup yields CDR1 SGHTA and CDR2 FQGNSA. The V and J ends lost 5 bases and 1 base respectively, with 17 bases between them.

The clonotype comes from an adult man with Graves' hyperthyroidism. The chain couples TRBV7-2 to TRBJ2-5, with D maybe TRBD1 (6 bases). Sequencing was carried out using peripheral blood or thyroid tissue (not recorded which). CDR3 residues: CASSTQGSGLQETQYF. The CDR3 coding sequence is TGTGCCAGCAGCACCCAGGGGTCGGGGCTCCAAGAGACCCAGTACTTC.